A single T cell receptor beta chain is shown here with its context. Looked up from germline, CDR1 is LGHDT and CDR2 is YNNKEL (reference sequence). The V end was cut by 3 bases, the J end by 7 bases, with 10 bases between. This CDR3 is 13 amino acids long. Profiled with immunoSEQ multiplex PCR; TCRdb holds only in-frame clones, not every one. The top ten clones hold around 20% of a sample with under 75,000 clones, around 79% of them seen once. The sample belongs to a study of blood T cell repertoires in COVID-19. Study in general: Both acute and convalescent COVID-19 samples were obtained from the United States, Italy and Spain.

The sample comprised peripheral blood. The source of this sequence is a man aged 60 to 69 with acute or convalescent COVID-19. The chain carries TRBV3-1 (or the pseudogene TRBV3-2) and TRBJ2-1, with D unclear. CDR3 loop: CASSQSEENEQFF. The DNA for the CDR3 is TGTGCCAGCAGCCAGAGTGAGGAGAATGAGCAGTTCTTC.